This T cell receptor (beta chain) was sequenced during a study of shared clonotypes between healthy human individuals. The repertoire was sequenced with immunoSEQ multiplex PCR; TCRdb's copy has only in-frame clones and lacks some. This sample carries some 2 million clones, about 95% of them seen once, and the ten largest clones take more than 0.1%. Looked up from germline, CDR1 is SGHRS and CDR2 is YFSETQ. This CDR3 has 17 residues. Trimming cost V 0 bases and J 3 bases; bases outside gene matches: 9. The sample comprised naive CD4+ T cells sorted from blood. Subset noted: CD45RA+ positively selected. This clonotype was obtained from a man younger than 30 in good health. The gene calls are TRBV5-1 and TRBJ2-7; 10 bases match TRBD1. The CDR3 nucleotides read TGCGCCAGCAGCTTGGTCGTTGCGACAGGGGGCAGCTACGAGCAGTACTTC. Its protein product is CASSLVVATGGSYEQYF.